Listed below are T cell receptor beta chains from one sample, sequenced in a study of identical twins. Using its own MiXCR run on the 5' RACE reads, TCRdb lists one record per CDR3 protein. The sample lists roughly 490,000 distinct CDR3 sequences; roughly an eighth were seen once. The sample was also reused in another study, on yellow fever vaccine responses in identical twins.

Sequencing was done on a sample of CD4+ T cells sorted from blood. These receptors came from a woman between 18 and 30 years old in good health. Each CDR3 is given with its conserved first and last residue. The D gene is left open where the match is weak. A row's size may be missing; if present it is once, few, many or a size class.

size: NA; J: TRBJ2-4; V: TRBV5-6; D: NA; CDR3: CASSSQGHIAKNIQYF; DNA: TGTGCCAGCAGCTCCCAGGGACACATAGCCAAAAACATTCAGTACTTC
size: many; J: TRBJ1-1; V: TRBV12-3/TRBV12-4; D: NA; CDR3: CASSLGGFRIAEAFF; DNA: TGTGCCAGCAGTTTAGGGGGATTTAGGATAGCTGAAGCTTTCTTT
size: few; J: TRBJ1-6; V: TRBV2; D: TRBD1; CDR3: CASGRQGEYSPLHF; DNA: TGTGCCAGCGGAAGACAGGGGGAATACTCACCCCTCCACTTT
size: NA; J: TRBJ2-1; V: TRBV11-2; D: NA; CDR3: CASSLIWQDEQFF; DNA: TGTGCCAGCAGCTTAATATGGCAGGATGAGCAGTTCTTC
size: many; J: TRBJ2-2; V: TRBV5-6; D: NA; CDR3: CASSLSLGELFF; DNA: TGTGCCAGCAGCTTGAGCCTGGGGGAGCTGTTTTTT
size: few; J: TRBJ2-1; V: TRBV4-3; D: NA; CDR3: CASSQEDLGIYNEQFF; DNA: TGCGCCAGCAGCCAAGAAGACCTGGGCATCTACAATGAGCAGTTCTTC
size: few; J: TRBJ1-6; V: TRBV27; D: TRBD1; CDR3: CASTSTDRGANSPLHF; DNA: TGTGCCAGCACCTCGACGGACAGGGGGGCGAATTCACCCCTCCACTTT
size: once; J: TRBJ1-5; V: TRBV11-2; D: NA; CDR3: CASSWGPNNQPQHF; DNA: TGTGCCAGCAGCTGGGGGCCGAACAATCAGCCCCAGCATTTT
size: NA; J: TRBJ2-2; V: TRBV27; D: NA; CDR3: CASSSSGPSNTGELFF; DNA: TGTGCCAGCAGCAGTAGCGGCCCCTCGAACACCGGGGAGCTGTTTTTT
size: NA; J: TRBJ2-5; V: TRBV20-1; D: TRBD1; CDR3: CSASQTGTQGSQYF; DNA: TGCAGTGCTAGCCAGACAGGGACCCAGGGGTCCCAGTACTTC
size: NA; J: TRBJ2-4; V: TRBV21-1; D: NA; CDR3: CASSKVGLAKNIQYF; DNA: TGTGCCAGCAGCAAAGTGGGGTTAGCCAAAAACATTCAGTACTTC
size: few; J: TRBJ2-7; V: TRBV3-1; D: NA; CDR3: CASSHTGKSYEQYF; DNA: TGTGCCAGCAGCCATACAGGGAAATCTTACGAGCAGTACTTC